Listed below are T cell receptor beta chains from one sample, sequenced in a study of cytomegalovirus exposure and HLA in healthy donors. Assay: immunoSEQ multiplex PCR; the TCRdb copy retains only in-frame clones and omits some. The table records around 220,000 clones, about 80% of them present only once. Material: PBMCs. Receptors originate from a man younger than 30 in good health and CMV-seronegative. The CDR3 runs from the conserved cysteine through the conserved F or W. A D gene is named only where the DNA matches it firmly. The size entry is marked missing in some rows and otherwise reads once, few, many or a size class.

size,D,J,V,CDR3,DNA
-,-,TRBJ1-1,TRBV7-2,CASSLDGAVMNTEAFF,TGTGCCAGCAGCTTAGATGGGGCGGTCATGAACACTGAAGCTTTCTTT
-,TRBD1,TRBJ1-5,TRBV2,CASKGTAYQPQHF,TGTGCCAGCAAGGGGACAGCCTATCAGCCCCAGCATTTT
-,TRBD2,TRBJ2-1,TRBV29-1,CSTGLAGGGEQFF,TGCAGCACGGGACTAGCGGGGGGGGGTGAGCAGTTCTTC
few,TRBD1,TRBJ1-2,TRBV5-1,CASSLVVTGGDGYTF,TGCGCCAGCAGCTTGGTTGTGACAGGGGGCGATGGCTACACCTTC
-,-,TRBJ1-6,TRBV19,CASSIGGSKGSPLHF,TGTGCCAGTAGTATAGGAGGGTCGAAGGGTTCACCCCTCCACTTT
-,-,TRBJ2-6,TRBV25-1,CASSEDSPPGANVLTF,TGTGCCAGCAGTGAAGATAGCCCGCCTGGGGCCAACGTCCTGACTTTC
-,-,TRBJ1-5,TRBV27,CASSRTVMSNQPQHF,TGTGCCAGCAGCCGGACAGTAATGAGCAATCAGCCCCAGCATTTT
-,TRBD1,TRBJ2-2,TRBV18,CASSADRVAGELFF,TGTGCCAGCTCAGCGGACAGGGTGGCCGGGGAGCTGTTTTTT
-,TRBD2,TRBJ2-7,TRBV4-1,CASSRILAEDYEQYF,TGCGCCAGCAGCCGGATCCTAGCGGAAGACTACGAGCAGTACTTC
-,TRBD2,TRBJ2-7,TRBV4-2,CASSQDLAGNSYEQYF,TGTGCCAGCAGCCAAGATTTAGCGGGAAATTCCTACGAGCAGTACTTC
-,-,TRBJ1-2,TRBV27,CASSRSGLGYGYTF,TGTGCCAGCAGTCGGTCGGGACTTGGCTATGGCTACACCTTC
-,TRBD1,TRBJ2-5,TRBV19,CASNKGAQGETQYF,TGTGCCAGTAATAAGGGGGCGCAGGGAGAGACCCAGTACTTC
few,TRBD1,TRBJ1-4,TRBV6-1,CASKQGGATNEKLFF,TGTGCCAGCAAACAGGGGGGAGCAACTAATGAAAAACTGTTTTTT
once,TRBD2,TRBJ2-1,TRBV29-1,CSVPGTSAYNEQFF,TGCAGCGTCCCCGGGACTAGCGCCTACAATGAGCAGTTCTTC
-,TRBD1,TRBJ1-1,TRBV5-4,CASSLPTGQGTEAFF,TGTGCCAGCAGCTTGCCAACTGGACAGGGCACTGAAGCTTTCTTT
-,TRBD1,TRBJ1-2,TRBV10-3,CAISGTGESYTF,TGTGCCATCAGTGGGACAGGCGAGAGCTACACCTTC
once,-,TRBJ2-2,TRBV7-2,CASSLLSGALNTGELFF,TGTGCCAGCAGCTTACTTTCTGGGGCCTTGAACACCGGGGAGCTGTTTTTT
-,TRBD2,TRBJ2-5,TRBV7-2,CASSPWGLAEGETQYF,TGTGCCAGCAGCCCATGGGGACTAGCGGAGGGAGAGACCCAGTACTTC
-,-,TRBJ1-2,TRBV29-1,CSVAGGPNYGYTF,TGCAGCGTTGCCGGGGGGCCTAACTATGGCTACACCTTC
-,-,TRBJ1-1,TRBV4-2,CASSQPGGNTEAFF,TGTGCCAGCAGCCAACCGGGGGGGAACACTGAAGCTTTCTTT
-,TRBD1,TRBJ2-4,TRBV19,CASSPTGATENIQYF,TGTGCCAGTAGCCCTACAGGGGCCACCGAAAACATTCAGTACTTC
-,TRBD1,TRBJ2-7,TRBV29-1,CSVEEQGARHEQYF,TGCAGCGTTGAAGAGCAGGGGGCGAGACACGAGCAGTACTTC
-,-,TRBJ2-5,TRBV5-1,CASSYDRTPQETQYF,TGCGCCAGCAGCTATGACAGGACCCCCCAAGAGACCCAGTACTTC
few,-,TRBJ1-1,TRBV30,CAWSRWGSEDTEAFF,TGTGCCTGGAGTCGGTGGGGCTCTGAGGACACTGAAGCTTTCTTT
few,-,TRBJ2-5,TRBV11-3,CASSPPSGGQETQYF,TGTGCCAGCAGCCCCCCTTCAGGTGGCCAAGAGACCCAGTACTTC
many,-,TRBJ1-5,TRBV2,CASSVGGPPNQPQHF,TGTGCCAGCAGTGTGGGGGGGCCCCCAAATCAGCCCCAGCATTTT
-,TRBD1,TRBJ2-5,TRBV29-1,CSVGDRDRETQYF,TGCAGCGTTGGGGACAGGGACCGAGAGACCCAGTACTTC
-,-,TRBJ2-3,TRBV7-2,CASSFFGDTQYF,TGTGCCAGCAGCTTCTTCGGGGATACGCAGTATTTT
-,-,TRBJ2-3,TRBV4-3,CASSRSGETPDTQYF,TGCGCCAGCAGCCGGTCGGGAGAAACTCCCGATACGCAGTATTTT
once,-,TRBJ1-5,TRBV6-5,CASSYLGVQHF,TGTGCCAGCAGTTACTTAGGGGTCCAGCATTTT
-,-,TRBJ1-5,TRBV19,CASTIEVTTAQPQHF,TGTGCCAGTACCATAGAGGTCACTACCGCTCAGCCCCAGCATTTT
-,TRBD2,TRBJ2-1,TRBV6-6,CASRLAGEAHVFF,TGTGCCAGCCGGCTAGCGGGAGAGGCACACGTGTTCTTC
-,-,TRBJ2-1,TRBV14,CASSQDFGEQFF,TGTGCCAGCAGCCAAGATTTCGGGGAGCAGTTCTTC
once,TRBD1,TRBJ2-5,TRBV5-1,CASSRGTGTAETQYF,TGCGCCAGCAGCAGGGGGACAGGGACGGCGGAGACCCAGTACTTC
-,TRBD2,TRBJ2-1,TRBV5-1,CASLALAGGQSEQFF,TGCGCCAGCCTGGCACTAGCGGGAGGGCAGAGTGAGCAGTTCTTC
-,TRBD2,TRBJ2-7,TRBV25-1,CASSWTRYEQYF,TGTGCCAGCAGTTGGACTAGGTACGAGCAGTACTTC
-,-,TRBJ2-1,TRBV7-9,CASSLVQFNEQFF,TGTGCCAGCAGCTTAGTACAGTTCAATGAGCAGTTCTTC
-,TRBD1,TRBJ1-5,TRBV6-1,CASRDRGSSNQPQHF,TGTGCCAGCCGGGACAGGGGCTCCAGCAATCAGCCCCAGCATTTT
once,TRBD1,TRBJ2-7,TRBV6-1,CASSPETGAYEQYF,TGTGCCAGCAGTCCAGAGACAGGGGCCTACGAGCAGTACTTC
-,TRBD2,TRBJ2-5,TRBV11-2,CASSFQAGDQETQYF,TGTGCCAGCAGCTTCCAAGCGGGGGATCAAGAGACCCAGTACTTC
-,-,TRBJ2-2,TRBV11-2,CASSLVAGTNTGELFF,TGTGCCAGCAGCTTAGTTGCCGGGACAAACACCGGGGAGCTGTTTTTT
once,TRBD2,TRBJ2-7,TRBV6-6,CASCLAGDYEQYF,TGTGCCAGCTGCTTAGCGGGAGACTACGAGCAGTACTTC
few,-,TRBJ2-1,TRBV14,CASSPKGGLQFF,TGTGCCAGCAGCCCCAAAGGGGGTTTGCAGTTCTTC
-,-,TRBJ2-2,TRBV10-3,CAISDRRDTGELFF,TGTGCCATCAGTGATCGTCGTGACACCGGGGAGCTGTTTTTT
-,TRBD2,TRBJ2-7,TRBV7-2,CASSMRTSGGSLTYEQYF,TGTGCCAGCAGCATGAGGACTAGCGGGGGCTCCCTTACCTACGAGCAGTACTTC
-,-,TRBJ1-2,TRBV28,CASSLVDYGYTF,TGTGCCAGCAGTTTAGTCGACTATGGCTACACCTTC
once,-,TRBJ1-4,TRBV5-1,CASSFEPVSTNEKLFF,TGCGCCAGCAGCTTCGAGCCTGTATCAACTAATGAAAAACTGTTTTTT
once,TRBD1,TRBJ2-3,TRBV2,CASSNDRGTQYF,TGTGCCAGCAGTAATGACAGGGGAACGCAGTATTTT